This record covers a single TCR beta chain. Its antigen is still unknown. V gave up 6 bases and J gave up 4 bases, with 10 bases separating them. The CDR3 has 13 residues. Germline lookup yields CDR1 SNHLY and CDR2 FYNNEI. The data were taken from a study of cytomegalovirus exposure and HLA in healthy donors. 60 Vbeta and 13 Jbeta primers were used in PCR. Only in-frame clones appear in the TCRdb table, and some are missing; sequencing was by immunoSEQ multiplex PCR. The sample lists around 150,000 clones; around 63% were seen once. Notes on the study in general: When analyzed later, a missense DCLRE1C variant was found to be linked to TCR beta V- and J-gene trimming.

The sequence derives from a woman aged 18-30 years in good health and CMV-seropositive. Sequencing was performed on PBMCs. V usage is TRBV2 and J usage is TRBJ1-3; perhaps TRBD1 as D (5 bases). As DNA, the CDR3 is TGTGCCAGCAGCCGCGACAGCGGAAACACCATATATTTT. Its translation: CASSRDSGNTIYF. Using reference TRBV2 and TRBJ1-3 for the parts outside the CDR3, the full variable domain is EPEVTQTPSHQVTQMGQEVILRCVPISNHLYFYWYRQILGQKVEFLVSFYNNEISEKSEIFDDQFSVERPDGSNFTLKIRSTKLEDSAMYFCASSRDSGNTIYFGEGSWLTVV.